This TCR beta chain is drawn from a study of CD8+ T cells in alopecia areata. The treatment here: oral pan-JAK inhibitor, 5-10 mg twice daily. Sorting of PBMCs yielded the CD4+ and CD8+ T cells. This clone occurred a few times. Its antigen is still unknown. Reverse transcription of extracted RNA yielded cDNA, which provided the sequencing template. Repertoires were generated with immunoSEQ multiplex PCR, while TCRdb's copy carries only in-frame clones and drops some. Altogether some 190,000 clones are present, around three fifths being singletons, with the ten largest covering 1%. Study-wide points: Scalp clonality, along with expanded CD8+ clones among the top 100, was significantly decreased by tofacitinib. With tofacitinib ongoing, many expanded lesional clones persisted in both scalp and blood.

Germline V gives CDR1 KGHSH, CDR2 LQKENI. V was cut by 3 bases and J by 2 bases, with 11 bases left in between. This CDR3 region has 16 residues. The J gene is TRBJ2-6, the V gene TRBV18; no firm D call. The sequence came from a human donor with alopecia areata. The material was CD4+ T cells sorted from blood, obtained at week 24, from a patient treated with tofacitinib. The CDR3 sequence is CASSPTVATGANVLTF. The CDR3 DNA sequence: TGTGCCAGCTCACCCACCGTCGCCACTGGGGCCAACGTCCTGACTTTC. Together with reference TRBV18 and TRBJ2-6, the CDR3 gives the full variable domain: NAGVMQNPRHLVRRRGQEARLRCSPMKGHSHVYWYRQLPEEGLKFMVYLQKENIIDESGMPKERFSAEFPKEGPSILRIQQVVRGDSAAYFCASSPTVATGANVLTFGAGSRLTVL.